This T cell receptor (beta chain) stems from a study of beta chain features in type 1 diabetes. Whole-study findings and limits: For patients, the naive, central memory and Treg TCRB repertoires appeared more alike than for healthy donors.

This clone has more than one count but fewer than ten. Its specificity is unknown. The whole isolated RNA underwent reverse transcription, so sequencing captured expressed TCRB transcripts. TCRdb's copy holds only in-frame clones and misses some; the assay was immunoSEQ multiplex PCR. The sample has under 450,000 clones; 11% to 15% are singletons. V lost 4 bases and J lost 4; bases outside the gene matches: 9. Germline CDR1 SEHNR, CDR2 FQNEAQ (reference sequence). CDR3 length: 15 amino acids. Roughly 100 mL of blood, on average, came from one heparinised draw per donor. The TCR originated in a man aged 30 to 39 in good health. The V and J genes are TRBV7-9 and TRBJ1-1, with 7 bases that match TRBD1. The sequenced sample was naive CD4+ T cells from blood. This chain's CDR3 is CASSSPGGWGTEAFF. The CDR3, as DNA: TGTGCCAGCAGCTCTCCAGGGGGTTGGGGCACTGAAGCTTTCTTT.